Presented here are 32 T cell receptor beta chains from one specimen sequenced in a study of cytomegalovirus exposure and HLA in healthy donors (TCRdb year 2017). The method was the immunoSEQ multiplex PCR assay. For the multiplex PCR, a mixture combining 60 forward primers for TCR Vbeta segments and 13 reverse primers for TCR Jbeta segments was used. In TCRdb, the immuneACCESS table is reduced to in-frame sequences with V and J assigned. These tables do not hold every clone; where another copy was compared, an unresolved V gene accounts for under half, and the others remain unexplained. For this sample there are some 120,000 clones; approximately 70% appear just once. The ten largest clones capture roughly 0.9% of the sample. The material sequenced was PBMCs. The receptor source for this set is a woman in her 30s in good health and CMV-seronegative.

The chain is built from TRBV30 and TRBJ1-2; D call uncertain. V lost 7 bases, J lost 7 bases, and 10 bases lay in between. This CDR3 has 10 amino acids. CDR1 and CDR2 from the germline V gene are GTSNPN and SVGIG (reference sequence). CDR3 in amino acids: CALDSGGYTF. The CDR3 DNA is TGTGCCTTGGACTCCGGTGGCTACACCTTC.

The chain is built from TRBV5-1 and TRBJ2-2, with D hard to call. Per the germline V gene, CDR1 is SGHRS and CDR2 is YFSETQ. Trimming removed 4 bases at V and 4 bases at J, with 17 bases between. The CDR3 has 16 amino acids. CDR3 sequence reads: CASSPPPPRATGELFF. DNA of the CDR3: TGCGCCAGCAGCCCTCCCCCCCCTAGAGCCACCGGGGAGCTGTTTTTT.

The rearrangement uses TRBV28 and TRBJ1-5; 8 bases are shared with TRBD1. From germline, CDR1 is MDHEN and CDR2 SYDVKM. After removal of 5 bases from V and 7 bases from J, the junction contained 7 bases not matched to a gene. The CDR3 runs 14 residues. The CDR3 DNA follows: TGTGCCAGCAGTACTGACAGGGGTGCCCAGCCCCAGCATTTT. It translates to CASSTDRGAQPQHF.

This clone was observed once. This rearrangement joins TRBV7-2 to TRBJ2-3; 8 bases are a match to TRBD1. V lost 5 bases to trimming and J lost 2 bases; unmatched junction nucleotides: 6. Germline-derived CDR1 and CDR2 are SGHTA and FQGNSA. This CDR3 region has 15 residues. CDR3 nucleotide sequence: TGTGCCAGCAGCCGGCGACAGGGGACCACAGATACGCAGTATTTT. Translating it yields CASSRRQGTTDTQYF.

The chain couples TRBV5-8 to TRBJ1-1, with TRBD1 matching 7 bases. V lost 0 bases, J lost 5 bases, and 10 bases stayed unmatched. The germline V gene encodes CDR1 SGHTS and CDR2 YDEGEE. The CDR3 runs to 16 residues. The CDR3 coding sequence is TGTGCCAGCAGCTTGGGAGTTTGGTCAGGGGGGACTGAAGCTTTCTTT. It codes for CASSLGVWSGGTEAFF.

This clone was seen more than once but under ten times. The CDR3 loop reads CASSRLEGTVVPDTQYF. Here the CDR3 DNA reads TGTGCCAGTAGTAGGTTGGAAGGGACTGTCGTCCCAGATACGCAGTATTTT. The rearrangement links TRBV19 to TRBJ2-3, with D perhaps TRBD2 (6 bases). V shed 4 bases and J shed 4 bases, with 21 bases lying between them. Per germline, CDR1 LNHDA and CDR2 SQIVND (reference sequence). The CDR3 consists of 17 residues. Full variable domain (rest looked up from reference TRBV19 and TRBJ2-3): DGGITQSPKYLFRKEGQNVTLSCEQNLNHDAMYWYRQDPGQGLRLIYYSQIVNDFQKGDIAEGYSVSREKKESFPLTVTSAQKNPTAFYLCASSRLEGTVVPDTQYFGPGTRLTVL.

The J gene is TRBJ1-2, the V gene TRBV14; D remains unclear. The V gene's germline CDR1 is SGHDN and CDR2 FVKESK. The CDR3 has 15 amino acids. V was clipped by 0 bases and J by 7 bases, with 15 bases between them. DNA of the CDR3: TGTGCCAGCAGCCAAGATCTGTACGGGCGGGCTGGCTACACCTTC. As protein: CASSQDLYGRAGYTF.

The chain is built from TRBV5-1 and TRBJ1-4, with 7 positions matching TRBD1. The CDR3 loop spans 15 amino acids. CDR1 and CDR2 from the germline V gene are SGHRS and YFSETQ. J gave up 5 bases and V 5 bases, and 9 bases lay outside the gene matches. CDR3 nucleotide sequence: TGCGCCAGCAGTCCCAGGGACAGCTCGAATGAAAAACTGTTTTTT. This gives the protein CASSPRDSSNEKLFF.

The chain joins TRBV6-1 to TRBJ1-2, with D maybe TRBD1 (5 bases). Germline loops: CDR1 MNHNS, CDR2 SASEGT. The V and J ends lost 8 bases and 1 base respectively, with 14 bases between them. The CDR3 is 14 amino acids. The DNA of the CDR3 is TGTGCCAGCCGGGGGGAGAACATTAACTATGGCTACACCTTC. This translates into CASRGENINYGYTF.

This clone was seen only a few times. The rearrangement links TRBV5-6 to TRBJ1-2; possibly TRBD1 for D (5 bases). Germline values: CDR1 SGHDT, CDR2 YYEEEE. Deletions cut 5 bases from V and 4 bases from J, with 15 bases between. CDR3 length: 14 residues. The CDR3 protein is CASRLQAGPYGYTF. DNA for the CDR3: TGTGCCAGCAGACTACAGGCGGGGCCCTATGGCTACACCTTC.

Written as DNA, the CDR3 is TGTGCCAGCAGCTTAAATCCAGGGATAAACACTGAAGCTTTCTTT. Protein: CASSLNPGINTEAFF. The gene calls are TRBV7-9 and TRBJ1-1; a possible D gene is TRBD1 (5 bases). CDR3 size: 15 residues. Germline CDR1 reads SEHNR; CDR2 reads FQNEAQ (reference sequence). Trimming shortened V by 2 bases and J by 2 bases, and 12 bases separated the two germline ends.

This chain links TRBV28 with TRBJ1-1; D remains unclear. CDR3 length equals 13 residues. Trimming removed 4 bases at V and 3 bases at J, with 9 bases between. The germline gives CDR1 MDHEN, CDR2 SYDVKM. This CDR3 reads CASSWSLDTEAFF. In nucleotides, the CDR3 is TGTGCCAGCAGTTGGTCATTAGACACTGAAGCTTTCTTT.

The chain carries TRBV5-1 and TRBJ2-2; D uncertain. The CDR3 length is 14 residues. V lost 2 bases and J lost 0, with 5 bases in between. In germline, CDR1 is SGHRS, CDR2 YFSETQ. The CDR3 region is CASSFLANTGELFF. The CDR3, as DNA: TGCGCCAGCAGCTTTCTAGCGAACACCGGGGAGCTGTTTTTT.

This clone was observed a handful of times. The gene calls are TRBV6-6 and TRBJ1-1; the D is unclear. The CDR3 has 15 amino acids. The germline V and J ends were trimmed by 5 bases and 4 bases, with 17 bases remaining between them. CDR1 and CDR2 from the germline V gene are MNHNY and SVGAGI (reference sequence). The CDR3 DNA reads TGTGCCAGCAGTACCAGCCCCGTCGAGGGCACTGAAGCTTTCTTT. This gives the protein CASSTSPVEGTEAFF.

The chain has TRBV13 and TRBJ1-1; 7 nucleotides line up with TRBD1. V lost 1 base to trimming and J lost 0 bases; unmatched junction nucleotides: 8. CDR1 is PRHDT and CDR2 is FYEKMQ in the germline V gene (reference sequence). The CDR3 contains 17 residues. CDR3 nucleotide sequence: TGTGCCAGCAGCTTAGTTTTAGAGACAGGGTTGAACACTGAAGCTTTCTTT. This translates into CASSLVLETGLNTEAFF.

This clone has only one observation. The rearrangement joins TRBV7-8 to TRBJ2-7; 8 bases are shared with TRBD2. V shed 5 bases, J shed 5 bases, and the junction held 8 bases outside the gene matches. CDR1 and CDR2 from the germline V gene are SGHVS and FQNEAQ. The CDR3 is 14 amino acids. The CDR3 is CASSQERGRDEQYF. Written as DNA, the CDR3 is TGTGCCAGCAGCCAGGAGCGGGGGCGCGACGAGCAGTACTTC.

V gene TRBV6-5 combines with J gene TRBJ2-7, with TRBD1 identical over 7 bases. CDR1 and CDR2 (germline): MNHEY, SVGAGI. CDR3 size: 13 residues. V was clipped by 2 bases and J by 3 bases; unmatched bases: 1. The CDR3 nucleotides read TGTGCCAGCAGTTACCCAGGGGGCTACGAGCAGTACTTC. Translated: CASSYPGGYEQYF.

A few counts support this clone. The chain uses TRBV25-1 and TRBJ2-3; D not resolved. Trimming removed 4 bases at V and 9 bases at J, with 11 bases between. Germline V gives CDR1 MGHDK, CDR2 SYGVNS. The CDR3 consists of 12 residues. The CDR3 sequence is CASSVSGSTQYF. CDR3 coding DNA: TGTGCCAGCAGTGTCTCCGGGTCCACGCAGTATTTT.

The V gene is TRBV11-3, the J gene TRBJ2-2; D perhaps matches TRBD2 (5 bases). Germline V gene data show CDR1 as SGHNT and CDR2 as YENEEA. V was shortened by 5 bases and J by 2 bases, with 18 bases between the two germline ends. This CDR3 region has 17 residues. The CDR3 protein is CASSPRGVGINTGELFF. The CDR3, as DNA: TGTGCCAGCAGCCCCCGGGGAGTGGGGATTAACACCGGGGAGCTGTTTTTT.

The chain has TRBV6-6 and TRBJ2-1; 8 bases line up with TRBD2. V lost 4 bases to trimming and J lost 5 bases; unmatched junction nucleotides: 10. The CDR3 totals 16 residues. Per germline, CDR1 MNHNY and CDR2 SVGAGI (reference sequence). The CDR3 DNA follows: TGTGCCAGCAGTTCCGACCGACTAGCGAGAAACAATGAGCAGTTCTTC. This translates into CASSSDRLARNNEQFF.

V usage is TRBV19 and J usage is TRBJ1-6; D is possibly TRBD1 (6 bases). Germline V gene data show CDR1 as LNHDA and CDR2 as SQIVND (reference sequence). The CDR3 is 14 residues long. With 6 bases removed from V and 5 bases from J, the gap between germline ends came to 11 bases. The CDR3 region is CASSLDSHNSPLHF. The CDR3 nucleotides read TGTGCCAGTAGCCTGGACAGCCATAATTCACCCCTCCACTTT.

This clone has only one observation. This chain joins TRBV25-1 and TRBJ2-6; D perhaps matches TRBD1 (7 bases). The germline V gene has CDR1 MGHDK and CDR2 SYGVNS. The V gene lost 4 bases and the J gene lost 4 bases, with 11 bases spanning the gap. The CDR3 is 15 amino acids. The CDR3 sequence is CASSAQGGGANVLTF. The DNA for the CDR3 is TGTGCCAGCAGTGCGCAGGGGGGCGGGGCCAACGTCCTGACTTTC. The variable domain in full, completed from reference TRBV25-1 and TRBJ2-6, reads EADIYQTPRYLVIGTGKKITLECSQTMGHDKMYWYQQDPGMELHLIHYSYGVNSTEKGDLSSESTVSRIRTEHFPLTLESARPSHTSQYLCASSAQGGGANVLTFGAGSRLTVL.

This clone was observed a single time. The genes are TRBV4-1 and TRBJ1-2; TRBD1 is a possible D gene (5 bases). The CDR3 spans 15 residues. Per the germline V gene, CDR1 is MGHRA and CDR2 is YSYEKL. V was shortened by 0 bases and J by 5 bases, with 13 bases between the two germline ends. The CDR3 DNA reads as TGCGCCAGCAGCCAAGATCCTGCGGGACCTTATGGCTACACCTTC. It encodes CASSQDPAGPYGYTF.

The gene calls are TRBV5-6 and TRBJ1-2, with a weak D call TRBD1 (5 bases). The CDR3 sequence is 17 residues long. The V gene's germline CDR1 is SGHDT and CDR2 YYEEEE. The V gene lost 0 bases and the J gene lost 5 bases, with 20 bases spanning the gap. CDR3 in amino acids: CASSLVAGIRDQYGYTF. CDR3 coding DNA: TGTGCCAGCAGCTTGGTGGCGGGGATTCGGGACCAGTATGGCTACACCTTC.

V and J are TRBV6-5 and TRBJ2-1; 10 bases match TRBD1. There are 13 residues in the CDR3. The J segment lost 10 bases and the V segment lost 7 bases, leaving 7 bases of the junction unmatched. Germline CDR1 and CDR2: MNHEY and SVGAGI. This CDR3 reads CASKGQGKGEQFF. CDR3 in DNA: TGTGCCAGCAAGGGACAGGGGAAAGGCGAGCAGTTCTTC.

In this sample, this clone turned up once. The rearrangement joins TRBV5-1 to TRBJ2-2; the D is unclear. The germline V gene encodes CDR1 SGHRS and CDR2 YFSETQ. Trimming took 1 base from V and 6 from J, leaving 7 bases between them. The length of the CDR3 is 13 residues. The chain's CDR3 is CASSLSPAGELFF. CDR3 bases: TGCGCCAGCAGCTTGTCCCCGGCCGGGGAGCTGTTTTTT.

This clone was counted a few times. This chain uses TRBV4-1 with TRBJ1-1, with D perhaps TRBD1 (5 bases). The germline gives CDR1 MGHRA, CDR2 YSYEKL. The germline V and J ends were trimmed by 0 bases and 12 bases, with 17 bases remaining between them. CDR3 length: 14 amino acids. The chain's CDR3 is CASSQDGGDRESFF. The CDR3 DNA is TGCGCCAGCAGCCAAGATGGGGGGGATCGGGAGTCTTTCTTT.

The chain carries TRBV7-9 and TRBJ2-7; D is perhaps TRBD1 (6 bases). Trimming removed 5 bases at V and 3 bases at J, with 14 bases between. The CDR3 is 14 amino acids. Per the germline V gene, CDR1 is SEHNR and CDR2 is FQNEAQ (reference sequence). CDR3 amino acids: CASSPRDKIYEQYF. The CDR3 DNA reads as TGTGCCAGCAGCCCCCGGGACAAAATCTACGAGCAGTACTTC.

This clone appeared a few times. CDR3 DNA: TGCGCCAGCAGCCCGGTCGTTGGACAGATCTGTGGCTACACCTTC. It codes for CASSPVVGQICGYTF. The J gene is TRBJ1-2, the V gene TRBV5-1; tentatively, D is TRBD1 (6 bases). CDR1 and CDR2 from the germline V gene are SGHRS and YFSETQ. The CDR3 loop spans 15 amino acids. Trimming removed 4 bases from V and 7 bases from J, with 20 bases in between.

This clone was found a few times. The chain combines TRBV4-3 with TRBJ2-2, with 7 positions matching TRBD2. Losses at the gene ends were 0 bases for V and 5 bases for J; bases not matched to a gene: 9. CDR1 and CDR2 from the germline V gene are LGHNA and YSLEER. CDR3 length: 17 amino acids. The CDR3 spells CASSQEGPAGRTGELFF. The CDR3 DNA sequence: TGCGCCAGCAGCCAAGAAGGTCCAGCGGGGAGGACCGGGGAGCTGTTTTTT.

A few counts support this clone. The rearrangement uses TRBV7-2 and TRBJ2-1, with 10 bases that match TRBD2. Germline values: CDR1 SGHTA, CDR2 FQGNSA. V was pared by 2 bases and J by 10 bases, with 8 bases of the junction left unmatched. The CDR3 is made up of 15 amino acids. The CDR3 bases are TGTGCCAGCAGCTTATCCTTCCTAGCGGGAGAGGAGCAGTTCTTC. Residues: CASSLSFLAGEEQFF.

This clone was detected once. CDR3 sequence (DNA): TGTGCCAGCGGCAAGGGGGCCAGCTACGAGCAGTACTTC. Translated: CASGKGASYEQYF. This chain uses TRBV11-3 with TRBJ2-7, with 7 bases matching TRBD1. The CDR3 is made up of 13 amino acids. The V segment lost 8 bases and the J segment 3 bases; nucleotides outside the gene matches: 7. The V gene's germline CDR1 is SGHNT and CDR2 YENEEA.